The 8 T cell receptor beta chains below were found in one sample sequenced in a study of T cells in Graves' hyperthyroidism and ophthalmopathy. What was amplified from RNA transcripts were TCR beta CDR3 regions. First-round RT-PCR of the TCR CDR3 relied on the HTBI primer set. A single record per CDR3 protein comes from TCRdb applying MiXCR to the multiplex PCR reads. The data hold 250,000 to 300,000 distinct CDR3 sequences, with about 14% observed a single time. Sequencing was done on a sample of blood. These receptors all stem from a woman between 25 and 40 years old with Graves' hyperthyroidism that later progressed to Graves' ophthalmopathy.

In this sample, this clonotype turned up many times. V is TRBV4-3 and J is TRBJ2-7; D remains ambiguous. This CDR3 is 15 amino acids long. The V end lost 3 bases, the J end lost 2 bases, and 14 bases lay between the germline ends. Germline CDR1 LGHNA, CDR2 YSLEER. The CDR3 DNA is TGCGCCAGCAGCCACGGAATCGGGCCGACCTACGAGCAGTACTTC. Residues: CASSHGIGPTYEQYF.

In its sample, this clonotype was seen a few times. The J gene is TRBJ2-1, the V gene TRBV4-1, with no clear D. Trimming removed 2 bases from V and 8 bases from J, with 10 bases in between. CDR1 and CDR2 (germline): MGHRA, YSYEKL. This CDR3 region has 13 residues. The CDR3 nucleotides read TGCGCCAGCAGCCAAACCCCCCGGGATGAGCAGTTCTTC. Encoded protein: CASSQTPRDEQFF.

The chain is built from TRBV4-3 and TRBJ1-1, with no clear D. Germline V gene lookup returns CDR1 LGHNA and CDR2 YSLEER. With 0 bases removed from V and 6 bases from J, the gap between germline ends came to 11 bases. The CDR3 consists of 14 residues. CDR3 sequence: CASSQELGYPEAFF. The CDR3 DNA reads as TGCGCCAGCAGCCAAGAACTAGGGTACCCTGAAGCTTTCTTT.

In its sample, this clonotype was seen many times. CDR3 bases: TGTGCCAGCAGTTGGGGTGGGAGCGGGACTGGCTACGAGCAGTACTTC. Encoded protein: CASSWGGSGTGYEQYF. The V call is TRBV6-1, the J call TRBJ2-7, with 7 bases that match TRBD2. This CDR3 is built from 16 residues. Germline values: CDR1 MNHNS, CDR2 SASEGT. The V and J ends lost 5 bases and 3 bases, in that order; junction bases with no gene match: 13.

With regard to this clonotype: A clone one base away is much larger, so this may be a read error. The J gene is TRBJ2-1, the V gene TRBV2; D unclear. This CDR3 comprises 12 residues. CDR1 is SNHLY, CDR2 FYNNEI, per germline. V lost 8 bases and J lost 11, with 16 bases in between. The chain's CDR3 is CASGYGPFKQFF. The CDR3 nucleotides are TGTGCCAGCGGTTACGGCCCTTTTAAGCAGTTCTTC.

This clonotype has ten or more counts. The chain recombines TRBV7-9 with TRBJ1-1; D unclear. Germline V CDR1 and CDR2: SEHNR, FQNEAQ (reference sequence). There are 17 residues in the CDR3. V shed 2 bases and J shed 8 bases, with 24 bases lying between them. CDR3 sequence reads: CASSLYPSTTVPTEAFF. In DNA, the CDR3 is TGTGCCAGCAGCTTATACCCCTCTACGACGGTACCTACCGAAGCTTTCTTT. The whole variable domain, remainder taken from reference TRBV7-9 and TRBJ1-1, is DTGVSQNPRHKITKRGQNVTFRCDPISEHNRLYWYRQTLGQGPEFLTYFQNEAQLEKSRLLSDRFSAERPKGSFSTLEIQRTEQGDSAMYLCASSLYPSTTVPTEAFFGQGTRLTVV.

Of note for this clonotype: A far larger clone is one nucleotide away, so this likely arose from a read error. The chain couples TRBV7-2 to TRBJ2-3; possible D gene TRBD1, 6 bases. The DNA end is a closer match to TRBJ1-5, so the J assignment may be wrong. The CDR3 has 14 amino acids. CDR1 and CDR2 from the germline V gene are SGHTA and FQGNSA. The DNA for the CDR3 is TGTGCCAGCAGCCGAGGGGGGGGCACAGATACGCAGCATTTT. Encoded protein: CASSRGGGTDTQHF.

The table lists this clonotype with many counts. The genes are TRBV20-1 and TRBJ2-3; 13 bases are a match to TRBD2. Germline CDR1 reads DFQATT; CDR2 reads SNEGSKA (reference sequence). CDR3 length: 16 amino acids. V was clipped by 5 bases and J by 5 bases; unmatched bases: 10. CDR3: CSAQLAGGPGEDTQYF. The CDR3 DNA reads TGCAGTGCTCAACTAGCGGGAGGGCCAGGGGAAGATACGCAGTATTTT.